The TCR beta chain under discussion was sequenced for a study of beta chain features in type 1 diabetes. Findings of the study overall: Sampled from patients, naive, central memory and Treg TCRB repertoires appeared more similar than those sampled from healthy donors. For Type 1 diabetes patients, all four CD4+ subsets carried TCRB CDR3s that were moderately but significantly shorter. For type 1 diabetes patients, VDJ junctions showed fewer insertions and more deletions.

Every isolated RNA sample was fully reverse transcribed, so sequencing captured expressed TCRB transcripts. Data came from immunoSEQ multiplex PCR; TCRdb stores just in-frame clones and leaves some out. The repertoire consists of about 650,000 clones, with approximately 13% occurring once and the leading ten covering 0.095% to 0.15%. A few counts support this clone. Its antigen is undetermined. Per germline, CDR1 SGHRS and CDR2 YFSETQ. The CDR3 covers 13 residues. Trimming removed 0 bases at V and 7 bases at J, with 8 bases between. The gene calls are TRBV5-1 and TRBJ2-1; D possibly corresponds to TRBD1 (6 bases). Sequencing used naive CD4+ T cells from blood. The sequence was obtained from a man aged 25-45 years with type 1 diabetes. CDR3 region: CASSLARGNEQFF. In nucleotides, the CDR3 is TGCGCCAGCAGCTTGGCCAGGGGAAATGAGCAGTTCTTC.